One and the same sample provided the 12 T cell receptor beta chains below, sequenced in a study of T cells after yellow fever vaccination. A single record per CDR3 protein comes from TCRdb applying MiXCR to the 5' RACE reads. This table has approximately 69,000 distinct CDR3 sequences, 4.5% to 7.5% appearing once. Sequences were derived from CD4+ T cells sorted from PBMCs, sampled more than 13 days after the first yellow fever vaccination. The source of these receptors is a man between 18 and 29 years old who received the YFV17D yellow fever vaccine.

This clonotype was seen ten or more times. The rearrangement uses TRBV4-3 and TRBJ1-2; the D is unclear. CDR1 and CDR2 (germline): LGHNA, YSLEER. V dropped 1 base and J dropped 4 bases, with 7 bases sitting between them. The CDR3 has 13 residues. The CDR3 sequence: CASSQGVTYGYTF. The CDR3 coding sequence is TGCGCCAGCAGCCAAGGGGTTACCTATGGCTACACCTTC.

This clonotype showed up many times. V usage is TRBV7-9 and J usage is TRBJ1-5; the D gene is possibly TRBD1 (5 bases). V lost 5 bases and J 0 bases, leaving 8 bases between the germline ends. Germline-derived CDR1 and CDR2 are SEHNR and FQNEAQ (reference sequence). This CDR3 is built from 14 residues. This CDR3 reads CASSQDNSNQPQHF. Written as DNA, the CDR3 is TGTGCCAGCAGCCAGGACAATAGCAATCAGCCCCAGCATTTT.

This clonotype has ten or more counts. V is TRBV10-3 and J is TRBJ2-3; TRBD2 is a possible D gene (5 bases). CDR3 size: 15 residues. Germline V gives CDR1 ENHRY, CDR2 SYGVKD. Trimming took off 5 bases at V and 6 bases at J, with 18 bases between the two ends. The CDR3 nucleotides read TGTGCCATCAGTATCTCCGGGCCGTTAGCGGATACGCAGTATTTT. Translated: CAISISGPLADTQYF.

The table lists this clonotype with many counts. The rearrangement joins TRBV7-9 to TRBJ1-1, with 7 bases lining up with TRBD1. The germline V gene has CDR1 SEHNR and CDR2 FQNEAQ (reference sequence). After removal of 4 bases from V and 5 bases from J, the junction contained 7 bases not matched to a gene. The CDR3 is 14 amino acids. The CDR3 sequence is CASSSQGGGTEAFF. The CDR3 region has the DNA TGTGCCAGCAGCTCGCAGGGGGGGGGTACTGAAGCTTTCTTT.

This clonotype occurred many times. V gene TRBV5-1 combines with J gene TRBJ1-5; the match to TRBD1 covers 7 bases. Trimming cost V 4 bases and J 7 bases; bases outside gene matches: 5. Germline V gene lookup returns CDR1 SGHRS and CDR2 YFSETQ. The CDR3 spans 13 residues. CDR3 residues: CASSQTGTQPQHF. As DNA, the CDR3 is TGCGCCAGCAGCCAGACAGGGACACAGCCCCAGCATTTT.

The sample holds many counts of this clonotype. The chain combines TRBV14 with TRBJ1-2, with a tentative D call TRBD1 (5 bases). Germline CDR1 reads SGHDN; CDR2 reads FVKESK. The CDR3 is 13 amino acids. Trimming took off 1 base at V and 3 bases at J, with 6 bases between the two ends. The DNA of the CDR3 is TGTGCCAGCAGCCAAGGCAGGGACTATGGCTACACCTTC. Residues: CASSQGRDYGYTF.

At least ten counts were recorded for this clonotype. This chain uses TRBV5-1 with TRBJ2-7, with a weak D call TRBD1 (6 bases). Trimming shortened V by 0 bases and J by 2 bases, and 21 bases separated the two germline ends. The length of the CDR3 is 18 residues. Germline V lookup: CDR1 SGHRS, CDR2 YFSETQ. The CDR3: CASSLAGGTGRTAYEQYF. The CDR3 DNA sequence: TGCGCCAGCAGCTTGGCCGGCGGAACAGGGCGGACAGCCTACGAGCAGTACTTC.

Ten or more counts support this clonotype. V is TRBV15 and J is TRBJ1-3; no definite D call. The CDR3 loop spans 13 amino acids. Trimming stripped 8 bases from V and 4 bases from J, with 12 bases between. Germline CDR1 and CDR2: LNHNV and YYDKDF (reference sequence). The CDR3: CATGYNSGNTIYF. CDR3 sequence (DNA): TGTGCCACCGGTTACAACTCGGGAAACACCATATATTTT. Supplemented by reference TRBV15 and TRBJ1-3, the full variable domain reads DAMVIQNPRYQVTQFGKPVTLSCSQTLNHNVMYWYQQKSSQAPKLLFHYYDKDFNNEADTPDNFQSRRPNTSFCFLDIRSPGLGDTAMYLCATGYNSGNTIYFGEGSWLTVV.

CDR3: CAMGPRAAVYEQYF. CDR3 DNA sequence: TGTGCCATGGGCCCCAGGGCCGCTGTCTACGAGCAGTACTTC. The chain is built from TRBV5-2 and TRBJ2-7; the table's D call, TRBD2, has no DNA check behind it. TRBV5-2 is classified as a pseudogene. This CDR3 is built from 14 residues.

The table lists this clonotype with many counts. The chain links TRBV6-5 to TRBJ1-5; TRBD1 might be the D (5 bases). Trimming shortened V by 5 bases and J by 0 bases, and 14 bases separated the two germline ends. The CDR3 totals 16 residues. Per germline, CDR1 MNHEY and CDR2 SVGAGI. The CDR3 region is CASSSPGGYSNQPQHF. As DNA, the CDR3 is TGTGCCAGCAGTAGCCCTGGGGGATATAGCAATCAGCCCCAGCATTTT.

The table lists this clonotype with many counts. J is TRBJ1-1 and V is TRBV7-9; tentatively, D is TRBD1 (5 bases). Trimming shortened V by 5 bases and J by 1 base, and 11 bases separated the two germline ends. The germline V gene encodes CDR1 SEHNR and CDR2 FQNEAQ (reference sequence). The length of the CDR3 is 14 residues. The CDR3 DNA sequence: TGTGCCAGCAGCCCCCGGGGGGGGAACACTGAAGCTTTCTTT. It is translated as CASSPRGGNTEAFF.

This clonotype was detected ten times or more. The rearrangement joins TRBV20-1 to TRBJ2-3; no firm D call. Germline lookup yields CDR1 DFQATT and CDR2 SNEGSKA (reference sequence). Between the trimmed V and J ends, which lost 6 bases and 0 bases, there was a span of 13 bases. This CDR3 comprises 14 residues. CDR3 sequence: CSAGFGASTDTQYF. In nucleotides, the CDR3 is TGCAGTGCCGGTTTTGGCGCGAGCACAGATACGCAGTATTTT.